This TCR beta chain was documented in a study of T cell repertoires in cytomegalovirus infection. Study in general: The authors used CMV epitopes that were HLA-C-restricted (recently identified) and HLA-B-restricted (well studied). CMV infection plus the matching HLA type was flagged by public TCR beta signatures.

As to this clonotype: Its antigen is as yet unknown.

TCRdb passed the reads through MiXCR, listing each CDR3 protein once. The table has roughly 150,000 distinct CDR3 sequences, about 20% seen once. The sequence was collected from a human donor in good health (CMV status not recorded). Some clones in this sample may be carry-over from other donors' samples. Sequenced here: CD8+ T cells from cultured PBMCs, sampled from culture after CMV antigen stimulation.

This CDR3 is CASSVAGRGGSTGELFF. CDR3 bases: TGTGCCAGCAGCGTAGCCGGACGGGGGGGATCCACCGGGGAGCTGTTTTTT. The gene calls are TRBV9 and TRBJ2-2, with TRBD2 identical over 8 bases. V gave up 0 bases and J gave up 4 bases; unmatched junction bases: 8. This CDR3 has 17 residues. Germline CDR1 SGDLS, CDR2 YYNGEE.